This T cell receptor (beta chain) was obtained from a study of cytomegalovirus exposure and HLA in healthy donors. Study outcomes and limitations: Later analysis demonstrated an association between a missense DCLRE1C variant and TCR beta V- and J-gene trimming.

Germline loops: CDR1 MRHNA, CDR2 SNTAGT. This CDR3 is 13 amino acids long. Trimming shortened V by 4 bases and J by 1 base, and 4 bases separated the two germline ends. On this clone itself: Its matching antigen is unknown.

The PCR ran on 60 Vbeta and 13 Jbeta primers. Libraries were prepared by immunoSEQ multiplex PCR; TCRdb keeps only in-frame clonotypes and omits some of them. The repertoire holds 130,000 to 150,000 clones, with roughly 80% as singletons. The sequence derives from a woman in her 30s in good health and CMV-seronegative. Input material: PBMCs. This chain connects TRBV6-4 to TRBJ2-2; D unresolved. The CDR3 here is CASSGGNTGELFF. The CDR3 DNA is TGTGCCAGCAGTGGCGGGAACACCGGGGAGCTGTTTTTT.